Listed below are T cell receptor beta chains from one sample, sequenced in a study of CD8+ T cells in alopecia areata. The protocol was immunoSEQ multiplex PCR, while the TCRdb copy is restricted to in-frame clones and leaves out a portion. The table records some 42,000 clones, more than 90% of them present only once. The specimen comprised CD8+ T cells sorted from blood, sampled at week 24, from a patient treated with tofacitinib. These TCRs come from a human donor with alopecia areata. CDR3s include the opening cysteine and the closing phenylalanine or tryptophan. D genes are given only for firm matches. Clone size is stated in some rows and not others, as once, few, many or a class when expanded.

size,V,J,D,DNA,CDR3
.,TRBV7-7,TRBJ2-7,.,TGTGCTAGCAGCTTAGACTCTGGATGGGAGCAGTACTTC,CASSLDSGWEQYF
.,TRBV13,TRBJ2-5,TRBD2,TGTGCCAGCAGGTCGGGGGGACTAGAGGCGACCCAGTACTTC,CASRSGGLEATQYF
.,TRBV19,TRBJ2-2,.,TGTGCCAGTAGTCAAACAGGGTCCACCGGGGAGCTGTTTTTT,CASSQTGSTGELFF
.,TRBV27,TRBJ2-7,.,TGTGCCAGCAGTTTAACTCCTAGCGACCGCTACGAGCAGTACTTC,CASSLTPSDRYEQYF
.,TRBV29-1,TRBJ2-3,TRBD2,TGCAGCGTTGCCGGGACTAAAGGAGAGGCCCGCACAGATACGCAGTATTTT,CSVAGTKGEARTDTQYF
.,TRBV7-9,TRBJ2-1,TRBD1,TGTGCCAGCAGCTCCCCCCGGACAGGGGATTACAATGAGCAGTTCTTC,CASSSPRTGDYNEQFF
.,TRBV7-2,TRBJ2-5,.,TGTGCCAGCAGCTTGGGACTTTTGGTCGAAGAGACCCAGTACTTC,CASSLGLLVEETQYF
.,TRBV10-3,TRBJ2-7,.,TGTGCCATATCGGACGGATACTCCTACGAGCAGTACTTC,CAISDGYSYEQYF
.,TRBV29-1,TRBJ2-5,.,TGCAGCGTCGGGCAGGGGGAGGCTTCGGAGACCCAGTACTTC,CSVGQGEASETQYF
.,TRBV10-3,TRBJ2-7,TRBD1,TGTGCCATCAGTCCAGGGGGTGCGGACGAGCAGTACTTC,CAISPGGADEQYF
once,TRBV5-1,TRBJ2-2,TRBD1,TGCGCCAGCAGCTTTTACAGGGGGACGAACACCGGGGAGCTGTTTTTT,CASSFYRGTNTGELFF
.,TRBV29-1,TRBJ2-3,.,TGCAGCGTTGTTAACAGGGACGACAGCACAGATACGCAGTATTTT,CSVVNRDDSTDTQYF
.,TRBV4-2,TRBJ1-3,TRBD1,TGTGCCAGCAGCCAAGAGGTGGCAGGGGGGGACACCATATATTTT,CASSQEVAGGDTIYF
.,TRBV4-1,TRBJ2-7,.,TGCGCCAGCAGCCAAGAGTCCCTCTCCTACGAGCAGTACTTC,CASSQESLSYEQYF
.,TRBV7-9,TRBJ2-1,.,TGTGCCAGCAGCCTGGGACTGGACCTGTACAATGAGCAGTTCTTC,CASSLGLDLYNEQFF
.,TRBV7-9,TRBJ1-1,.,TGTGCCAGCAGCCCTCCAGGGGACACTGAAGCTTTCTTT,CASSPPGDTEAFF
few,TRBV7-9,TRBJ2-3,TRBD2,TGTGCCAGCAGCTCAACTCGTAGCGGGGGCCTCACAGATACGCAGTATTTT,CASSSTRSGGLTDTQYF
.,TRBV5-1,TRBJ2-7,.,TGCGCCAGCAGCGGTGGTTCAGCGCCCTACGAGCAGTACTTC,CASSGGSAPYEQYF
.,TRBV11-2,TRBJ2-1,.,TGTGCCAGCAGCTTAGAGGCAGCCTACTACAATGAGCAGTTCTTC,CASSLEAAYYNEQFF
.,TRBV29-1,TRBJ2-7,.,TGCAGCGTTGAAGAAGGGGGATACGAGCAGTACTTC,CSVEEGGYEQYF
.,TRBV4-1,TRBJ2-1,TRBD2,TGCGCCAGCAGCCACATAGCGGGGGGGGTAAATGAGCAGTTCTTC,CASSHIAGGVNEQFF
.,TRBV7-8,TRBJ2-7,.,TGTGCCAGCAGCGGATCGAGGGGGGACATATCCTACGAGCAGTACTTC,CASSGSRGDISYEQYF
once,TRBV4-3,TRBJ1-5,.,TGCGCCAGCAGCCAAGGGGCCCCCGAGAATAGCAATCAGCCCCAGCATTTT,CASSQGAPENSNQPQHF
.,TRBV29-1,TRBJ2-2,TRBD2,TGCAGCGTCCCGACTAGCGGGGGGCCCAACACCGGGGAGCTGTTTTTT,CSVPTSGGPNTGELFF
.,TRBV2,TRBJ2-1,TRBD2,TGTGCCAGCAGCGCCCCGGGGGGGGGCCGGGATAATGAGCAGTTCTTC,CASSAPGGGRDNEQFF
.,TRBV5-1,TRBJ2-1,TRBD2,TGCGCCAGCAGCAGTGGCGAACGGACTAGGAAAGGGAATGAGCAGTTCTTC,CASSSGERTRKGNEQFF
.,TRBV25-1,TRBJ1-2,.,TGTGCCAGCAGTGATACGGAAGACCCCTATGGCTACACCTTC,CASSDTEDPYGYTF
.,TRBV6-1,TRBJ1-5,.,TGTGCCAGCCAGACAGGAGTCAATCAGCCCCAGCATTTT,CASQTGVNQPQHF
.,TRBV7-9,TRBJ2-7,.,TGTGCCAGCAGCTTAAGGGACTTATCCTACGAGCAGTACTTC,CASSLRDLSYEQYF
.,TRBV29-1,TRBJ2-7,TRBD1,TGCAGCGCCCACCCCCGGGACAGGGGGGACGAGCAGTACTTC,CSAHPRDRGDEQYF
once,TRBV7-9,TRBJ2-1,TRBD2,TGTGCCAGCAGCTTAGCCCCAAAGGCGGGGGGATACAATGAGCAGTTCTTC,CASSLAPKAGGYNEQFF
few,TRBV23-1,TRBJ2-1,.,TGCGCCAGGGGGATAGCTCACAATGAGCAGTTCTTC,CARGIAHNEQFF
.,TRBV5-4,TRBJ2-7,TRBD1,TGTGCCAGCAGCTTGGGACAGGGTAACGAGCAGTACTTC,CASSLGQGNEQYF
.,TRBV27,TRBJ2-7,.,TGTGCCAGCAGTTTGTCGGGCCTAAGCTCCTACGAGCAGTACTTC,CASSLSGLSSYEQYF
.,TRBV29-1,TRBJ2-1,TRBD2,TGCAGCGTTACAGCGGGGGGGTGGAATGAGCAGTTCTTC,CSVTAGGWNEQFF
.,TRBV5-1,TRBJ2-7,.,TGCGCCAGCAGCTTGGTGGCGGGGACTTTCTACGAGCAGTACTTC,CASSLVAGTFYEQYF
few,TRBV7-9,TRBJ2-2,.,TGTGCCAGCGGCGGGGGCTATTTAGAGACCGGGGAGCTGTTTTTT,CASGGGYLETGELFF
.,TRBV7-2,TRBJ2-7,TRBD2,TGTGCCAGCAGCTTGTGGGGGGAGGATAGCGGGCTCGAGCAGTACTTC,CASSLWGEDSGLEQYF
.,TRBV19,TRBJ2-7,TRBD1,TGTGCCAGTAGTATCGCAGGGGGCTACGAGCAGTACTTC,CASSIAGGYEQYF
.,TRBV7-2,TRBJ2-2,.,TGTGCCAGCAGCCCCCCCCCGAGCCGGGAGCTGTTTTTT,CASSPPPSRELFF
.,TRBV15,TRBJ1-1,TRBD1,TGTGCCACCAGCAGAGGCCCCGTGGGTCAGGGGGCGGACACTGAAGCTTTCTTT,CATSRGPVGQGADTEAFF
.,TRBV28,TRBJ2-7,.,TGTGCCAGCAGTTTCGGCCGCCTCAGCTCCTACGAGCAGTACTTC,CASSFGRLSSYEQYF
.,TRBV6-1,TRBJ1-6,.,TGTGCCAGCAGTGATGGGGATAATTCACCCCTCCACTTT,CASSDGDNSPLHF
.,TRBV29-1,TRBJ2-7,.,TGCAGCGTTGAACGGGACGGCACAGACACCTACGAGCAGTACTTC,CSVERDGTDTYEQYF
.,TRBV7-8,TRBJ2-7,TRBD2,TGTGCCAGCGGGGCGGGAGGATCCTACGAGCAGTACTTC,CASGAGGSYEQYF
.,TRBV30,TRBJ1-5,.,TGTGCCTGGAGTGTACAGAAGCAGCCCCAGCATTTT,CAWSVQKQPQHF
.,TRBV28,TRBJ2-2,TRBD2,TGTGCCAGCAGTGCGGGAGAGCTGTCGGGGGAGCTGTTTTTT,CASSAGELSGELFF
.,TRBV6-5,TRBJ2-7,.,TGTGCCAGCCGGGGATCGGGCGTCAACTACGAGCAGTACTTC,CASRGSGVNYEQYF
.,TRBV5-4,TRBJ2-2,.,TGTGCCAGCAGCCTGAACACCGGGGAGCTGTTTTTT,CASSLNTGELFF
once,TRBV7-2,TRBJ2-6,.,TGTGCCAGCAGCCTCGACACTGAGTTGGGCCCCTGGGCCAACGTCCTGACTTTC,CASSLDTELGPWANVLTF
.,TRBV29-1,TRBJ1-1,.,TGCAGCGGCGAGCCAGGGAACACTGAAGCTTTCTTT,CSGEPGNTEAFF
.,TRBV29-1,TRBJ1-1,.,TGCAGCGTTGTTTTCGGCCCTGAAGCTTTCTTT,CSVVFGPEAFF
.,TRBV4-1,TRBJ2-7,TRBD1,TGCGCCAGCAGCCAAAGACAGGGTACCTACGAGCAGTACTTC,CASSQRQGTYEQYF
.,TRBV6-4,TRBJ2-5,TRBD1,TGTGCCACCTCCGTAAAAACAGGGGGGCAAGAGACCCAGTACTTC,CATSVKTGGQETQYF
.,TRBV6-1,TRBJ2-3,TRBD1,TGTGCCAGTGACAGGGTTAGCACAGATACGCAGTATTTT,CASDRVSTDTQYF
.,TRBV7-6,TRBJ2-1,TRBD2,TGTGCCAGCAGCTTAGGGACTAGCTCCTACAATGAGCAGTTCTTC,CASSLGTSSYNEQFF
once,TRBV27,TRBJ2-5,.,TGTGCCAGCAGTTTATCCTTGGGGGGAAACCCGGGCGAGACCCAGTACTTC,CASSLSLGGNPGETQYF
.,TRBV11-2,TRBJ2-3,TRBD1,TGTGCCAGCAGCTTCGGACAGGCAGCAGATACGCAGTATTTT,CASSFGQAADTQYF
.,TRBV28,TRBJ2-3,.,TGTGCCAGCAGTTCCCGGTGGACAGATACGCAGTATTTT,CASSSRWTDTQYF
.,TRBV15,TRBJ2-2,.,TGTGCCACCTCCCGGGACAAGGGTGGGACCGGGGAGCTGTTTTTT,CATSRDKGGTGELFF